Below, one T cell receptor beta chain is given with its context. The junction departs from the called germline gene at one end, perhaps through a read error. Synthesis of TCR beta cDNA was carried out from 500 ng total RNA with a constant-region primer. Modified slightly, ARM-PCR produced TCR beta libraries over three nested multiplex PCR rounds. A C-beta reverse primer and TRBV1-TRBV30 forward primers served in each of the first two PCR rounds, at about 10 cycles apiece. MiXCR was run by TCRdb on the multiplex PCR reads, yielding one entry per CDR3 protein. The top ten hold less than 20% of the sample, which has 150,000 to 200,000 distinct CDR3 sequences, just under 85% seen once. CDR3 length equals 17 residues. Looked up from germline, CDR1 is MGHRA and CDR2 is YSYEKL. The entry originates in a study of tumor-infiltrating lymphocytes in primary liver carcinoma. Study overall: Patients were both men and women, whose ages ran from 30 to 69 years.

The roughly 19-32 mg bulk tissue piece was not sorted before simultaneous RNA and DNA extraction. Those sampled were patients whose primary liver carcinoma was treated by surgical resection. Specimen: tumor tissue from primary liver carcinoma. V is TRBV4-1 and J is TRBJ1-5; 7 bases agree with TRBD1. The sequence came from a middle-aged man with primary liver carcinoma and hepatitis B virus infection. The CDR3 region has the DNA TGCGCCAGCAGCCAAGAAAATCTCCTAGGGGGCAATCAGCCCCAGCAATTT. Its translation: CASSQENLLGGNQPQQF.